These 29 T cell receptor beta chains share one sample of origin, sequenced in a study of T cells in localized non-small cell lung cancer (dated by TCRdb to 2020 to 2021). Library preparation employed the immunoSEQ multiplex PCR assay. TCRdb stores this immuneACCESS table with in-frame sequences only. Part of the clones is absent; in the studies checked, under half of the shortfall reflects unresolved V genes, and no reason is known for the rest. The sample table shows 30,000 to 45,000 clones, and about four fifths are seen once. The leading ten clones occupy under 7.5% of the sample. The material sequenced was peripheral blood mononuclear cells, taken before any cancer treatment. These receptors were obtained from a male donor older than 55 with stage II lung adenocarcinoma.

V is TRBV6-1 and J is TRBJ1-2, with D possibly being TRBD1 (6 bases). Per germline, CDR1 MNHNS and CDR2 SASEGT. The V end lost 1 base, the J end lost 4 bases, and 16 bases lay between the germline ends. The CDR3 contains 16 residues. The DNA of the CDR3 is TGTGCCAGCAGTGAAGTCATTGGCGGGGGCATCTATGGCTACACCTTC. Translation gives CASSEVIGGGIYGYTF.

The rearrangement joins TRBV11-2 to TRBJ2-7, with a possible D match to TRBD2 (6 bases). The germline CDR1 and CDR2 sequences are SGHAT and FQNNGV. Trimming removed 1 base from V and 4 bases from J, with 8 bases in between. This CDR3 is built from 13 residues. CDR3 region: CASSLGLGYEQYF. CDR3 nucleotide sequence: TGTGCCAGCAGCTTAGGACTAGGGTACGAGCAGTACTTC.

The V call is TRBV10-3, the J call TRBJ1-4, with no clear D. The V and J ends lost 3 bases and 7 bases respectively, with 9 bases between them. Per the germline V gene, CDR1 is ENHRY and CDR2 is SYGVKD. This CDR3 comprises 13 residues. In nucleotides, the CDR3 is TGTGCCATCAGTGAAGGAAGGGCTGAAAAACTGTTTTTT. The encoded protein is CAISEGRAEKLFF.

CDR3 sequence reads: CASSLALAGAVEQYF. CDR3 in DNA: TGCGCCAGCAGCTTGGCCCTAGCGGGAGCCGTCGAGCAGTACTTC. This chain joins TRBV5-1 and TRBJ2-7, with 10 bases identical to TRBD2. In germline, CDR1 is SGHRS, CDR2 YFSETQ. This CDR3 is built from 15 residues. Trimming at V came to 0 bases and at J to 6 bases, leaving 6 bases not matched to a gene.

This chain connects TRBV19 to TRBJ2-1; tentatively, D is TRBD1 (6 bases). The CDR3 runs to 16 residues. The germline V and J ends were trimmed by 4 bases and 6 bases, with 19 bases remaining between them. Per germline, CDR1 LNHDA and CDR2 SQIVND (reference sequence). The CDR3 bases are TGTGCCAGTAGTAGGTCGGCAGGGGAAACTATCAATGAGCAGTTCTTC. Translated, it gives CASSRSAGETINEQFF.

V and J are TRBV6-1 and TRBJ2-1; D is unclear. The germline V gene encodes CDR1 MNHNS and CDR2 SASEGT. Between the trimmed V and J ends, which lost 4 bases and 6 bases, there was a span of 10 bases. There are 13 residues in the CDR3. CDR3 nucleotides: TGTGCCAGCAGTGGTGGGAAACCCAATGAGCAGTTCTTC. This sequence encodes CASSGGKPNEQFF.

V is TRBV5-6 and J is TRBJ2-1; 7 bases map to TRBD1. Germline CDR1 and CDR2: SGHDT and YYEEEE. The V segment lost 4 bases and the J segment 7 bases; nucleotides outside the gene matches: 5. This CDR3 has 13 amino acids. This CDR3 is CASSEGALNEQFF. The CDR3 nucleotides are TGTGCCAGCAGCGAGGGGGCGCTGAATGAGCAGTTCTTC. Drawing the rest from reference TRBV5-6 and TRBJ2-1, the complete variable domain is DAGVTQSPTHLIKTRGQQVTLRCSPKSGHDTVSWYQQALGQGPQFIFQYYEEEERQRGNFPDRFSGHQFPNYSSELNVNALLLGDSALYLCASSEGALNEQFFGPGTRLTVL.

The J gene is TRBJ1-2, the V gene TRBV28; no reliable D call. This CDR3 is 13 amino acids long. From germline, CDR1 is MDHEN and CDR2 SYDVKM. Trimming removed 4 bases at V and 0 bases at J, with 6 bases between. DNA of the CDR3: TGTGCCAGCAGTTCAGGTTCTAACTATGGCTACACCTTC. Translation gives CASSSGSNYGYTF.

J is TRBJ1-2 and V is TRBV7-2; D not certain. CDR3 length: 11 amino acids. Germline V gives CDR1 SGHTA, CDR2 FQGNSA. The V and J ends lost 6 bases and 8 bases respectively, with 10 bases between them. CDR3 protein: CASRLAEGYTF. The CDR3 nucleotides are TGTGCCAGCAGACTCGCGGAAGGCTACACCTTC. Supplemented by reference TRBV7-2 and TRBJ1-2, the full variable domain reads GAGVSQSPSNKVTEKGKDVELRCDPISGHTALYWYRQSLGQGLEFLIYFQGNSAPDKSGLPSDRFSAERTGGSVSTLTIQRTQQEDSAVYLCASRLAEGYTFGSGTRLTVV.

CDR3 in DNA: TGTGCCGGGGGAATGAACACTGAAGCTTTCTTT. This sequence encodes CAGGMNTEAFF. This sequence joins TRBV30 and TRBJ1-1; possibly TRBD1 for D (5 bases). Germline loops: CDR1 GTSNPN, CDR2 SVGIG (reference sequence). The germline V and J ends were trimmed by 8 bases and 0 bases, with 7 bases remaining between them. The CDR3 runs 11 residues. Full variable domain (rest looked up from reference TRBV30 and TRBJ1-1): SQTIHQWPATLVQPVGSPLSLECTVEGTSNPNLYWYRQAAGRGLQLLFYSVGIGQISSEVPQNLSASRPQDRQFILSSKKLLLSDSGFYLCAGGMNTEAFFGQGTRLTVV.

CDR3 sequence: CASSLQGQTNYGYTF. The DNA of the CDR3 is TGCGCCAGCAGCTTGCAAGGACAGACAAACTATGGCTACACCTTC. The chain carries TRBV5-1 and TRBJ1-2; tentative D call: TRBD1 (6 bases). The germline CDR1 and CDR2 sequences are SGHRS and YFSETQ. V lost 1 base and J lost 2, with 12 bases in between. This CDR3 is built from 15 residues.

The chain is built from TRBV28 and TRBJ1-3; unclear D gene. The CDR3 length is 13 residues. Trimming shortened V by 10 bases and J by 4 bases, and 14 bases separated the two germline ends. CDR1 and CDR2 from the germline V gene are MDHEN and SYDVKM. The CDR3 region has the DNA TGTGCCACTGTCACCGGAGGCGGAAACACCATATATTTT. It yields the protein CATVTGGGNTIYF. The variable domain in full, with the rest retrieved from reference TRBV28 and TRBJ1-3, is DVKVTQSSRYLVKRTGEKVFLECVQDMDHENMFWYRQDPGLGLRLIYFSYDVKMKEKGDIPEGYSVSREKKERFSLILESASTNQTSMYLCATVTGGGNTIYFGEGSWLTVV.

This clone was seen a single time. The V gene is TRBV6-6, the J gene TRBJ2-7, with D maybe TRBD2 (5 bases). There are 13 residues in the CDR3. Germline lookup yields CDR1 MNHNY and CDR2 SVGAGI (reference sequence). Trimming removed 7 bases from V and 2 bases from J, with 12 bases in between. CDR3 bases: TGTGCCAGCACCCTGACCGGGGCCTACGAGCAGTACTTC. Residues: CASTLTGAYEQYF.

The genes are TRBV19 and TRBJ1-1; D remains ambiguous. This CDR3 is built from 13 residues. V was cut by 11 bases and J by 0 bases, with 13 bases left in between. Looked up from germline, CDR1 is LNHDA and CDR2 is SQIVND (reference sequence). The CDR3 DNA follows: TGTGCCTGCAAGACGACGGTGAACACTGAAGCTTTCTTT. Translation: CACKTTVNTEAFF. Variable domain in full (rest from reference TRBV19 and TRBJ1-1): DGGITQSPKYLFRKEGQNVTLSCEQNLNHDAMYWYRQDPGQGLRLIYYSQIVNDFQKGDIAEGYSVSREKKESFPLTVTSAQKNPTAFYLCACKTTVNTEAFFGQGTRLTVV.

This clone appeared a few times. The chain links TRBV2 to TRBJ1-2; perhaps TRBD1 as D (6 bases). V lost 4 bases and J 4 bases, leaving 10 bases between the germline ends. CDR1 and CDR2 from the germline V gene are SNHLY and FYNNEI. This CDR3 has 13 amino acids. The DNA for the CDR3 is TGTGCCAGCAGTGGACAGGAATCCTATGGCTACACCTTC. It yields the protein CASSGQESYGYTF.

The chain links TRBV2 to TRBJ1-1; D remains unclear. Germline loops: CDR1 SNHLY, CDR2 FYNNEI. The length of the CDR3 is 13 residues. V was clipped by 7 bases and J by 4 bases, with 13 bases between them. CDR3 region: CASTIGPGTEAFF. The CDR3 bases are TGTGCCAGCACGATAGGGCCAGGCACTGAAGCTTTCTTT.

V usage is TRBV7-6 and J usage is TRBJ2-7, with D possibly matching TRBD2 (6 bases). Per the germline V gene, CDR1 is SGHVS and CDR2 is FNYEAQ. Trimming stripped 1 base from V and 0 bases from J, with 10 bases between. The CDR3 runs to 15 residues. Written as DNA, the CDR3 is TGTGCCAGCAGCTTAGGGCGGGGCCTCTCCTACGAGCAGTACTTC. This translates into CASSLGRGLSYEQYF.

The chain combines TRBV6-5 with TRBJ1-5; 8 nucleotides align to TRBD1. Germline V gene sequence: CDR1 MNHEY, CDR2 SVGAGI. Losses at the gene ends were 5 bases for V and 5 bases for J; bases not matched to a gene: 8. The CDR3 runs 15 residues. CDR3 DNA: TGTGCCAGCAGTCGTACAGGGGGACGGGATCAGCCCCAGCATTTT. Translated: CASSRTGGRDQPQHF.

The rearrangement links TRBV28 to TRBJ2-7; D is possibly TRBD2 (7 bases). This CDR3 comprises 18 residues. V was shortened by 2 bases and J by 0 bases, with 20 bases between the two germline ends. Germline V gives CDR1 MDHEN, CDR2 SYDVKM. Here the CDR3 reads CASSLIGMGGRSSYEQYF. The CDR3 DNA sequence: TGTGCCAGCAGTTTAATCGGGATGGGGGGGCGAAGCTCCTACGAGCAGTACTTC.

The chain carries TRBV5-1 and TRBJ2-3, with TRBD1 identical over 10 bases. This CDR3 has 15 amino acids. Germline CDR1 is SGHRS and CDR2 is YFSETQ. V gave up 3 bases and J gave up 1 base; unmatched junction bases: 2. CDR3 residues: CASSSGTGGTDTQYF. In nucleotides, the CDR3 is TGCGCCAGCAGCTCCGGGACAGGGGGCACAGATACGCAGTATTTT.

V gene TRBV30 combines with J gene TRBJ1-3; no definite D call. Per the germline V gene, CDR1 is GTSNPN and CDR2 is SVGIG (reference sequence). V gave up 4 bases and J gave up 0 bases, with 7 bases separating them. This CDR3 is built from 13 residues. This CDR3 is CAWTDFSGNTIYF. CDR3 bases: TGTGCCTGGACAGACTTCTCTGGAAACACCATATATTTT. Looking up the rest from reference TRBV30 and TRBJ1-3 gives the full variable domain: SQTIHQWPATLVQPVGSPLSLECTVEGTSNPNLYWYRQAAGRGLQLLFYSVGIGQISSEVPQNLSASRPQDRQFILSSKKLLLSDSGFYLCAWTDFSGNTIYFGEGSWLTVV.

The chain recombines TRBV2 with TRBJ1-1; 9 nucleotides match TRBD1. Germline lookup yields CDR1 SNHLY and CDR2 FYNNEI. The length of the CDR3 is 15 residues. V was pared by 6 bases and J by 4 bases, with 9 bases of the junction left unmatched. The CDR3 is CASRGQGRVGTEAFF. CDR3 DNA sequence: TGTGCCAGCAGAGGACAGGGGCGAGTCGGCACTGAAGCTTTCTTT.

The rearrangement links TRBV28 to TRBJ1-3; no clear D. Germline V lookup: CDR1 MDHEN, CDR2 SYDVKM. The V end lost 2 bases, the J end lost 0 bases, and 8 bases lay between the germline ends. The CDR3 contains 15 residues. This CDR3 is CASSLRLSSGNTIYF. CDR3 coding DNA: TGTGCCAGCAGTTTACGCCTCAGCTCTGGAAACACCATATATTTT.

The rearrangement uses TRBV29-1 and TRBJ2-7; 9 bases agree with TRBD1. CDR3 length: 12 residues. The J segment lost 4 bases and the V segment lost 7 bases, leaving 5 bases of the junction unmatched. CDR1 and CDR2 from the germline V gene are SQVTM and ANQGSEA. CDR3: CSGGQGIYEQYF. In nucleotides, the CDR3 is TGCAGCGGGGGACAGGGTATTTACGAGCAGTACTTC.

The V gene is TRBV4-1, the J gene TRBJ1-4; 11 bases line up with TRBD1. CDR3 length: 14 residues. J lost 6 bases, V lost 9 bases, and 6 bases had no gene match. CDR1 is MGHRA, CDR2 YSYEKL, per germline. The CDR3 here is CASQRDRGDEKLFF. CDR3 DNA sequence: TGCGCCAGTCAGCGGGACAGGGGGGATGAAAAACTGTTTTTT.

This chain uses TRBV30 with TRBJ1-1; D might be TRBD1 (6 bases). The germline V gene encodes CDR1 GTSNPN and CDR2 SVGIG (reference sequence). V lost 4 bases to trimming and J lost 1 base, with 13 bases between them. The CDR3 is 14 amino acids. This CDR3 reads CAWKRKGGNTEAFF. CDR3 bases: TGTGCCTGGAAGAGGAAGGGGGGGAACACTGAAGCTTTCTTT.

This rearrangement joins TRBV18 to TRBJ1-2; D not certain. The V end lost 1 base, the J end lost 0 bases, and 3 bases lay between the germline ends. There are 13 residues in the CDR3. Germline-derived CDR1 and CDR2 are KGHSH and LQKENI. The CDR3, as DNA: TGTGCCAGCTCACCACAGGCTAACTATGGCTACACCTTC. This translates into CASSPQANYGYTF.

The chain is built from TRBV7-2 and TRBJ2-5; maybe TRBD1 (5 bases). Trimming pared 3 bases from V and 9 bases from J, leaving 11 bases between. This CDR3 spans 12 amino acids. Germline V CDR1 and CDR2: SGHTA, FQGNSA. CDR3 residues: CASSFQGGAQYF. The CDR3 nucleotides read TGTGCCAGCAGCTTCCAGGGTGGGGCCCAGTACTTC.

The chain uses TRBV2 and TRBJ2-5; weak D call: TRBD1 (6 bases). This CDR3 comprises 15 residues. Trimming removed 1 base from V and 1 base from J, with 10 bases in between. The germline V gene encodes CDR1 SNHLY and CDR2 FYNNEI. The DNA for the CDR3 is TGTGCCAGCAGTGAAGTTGGACAGTCCCAAGAGACCCAGTACTTC. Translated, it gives CASSEVGQSQETQYF.